This T cell receptor (beta chain) came from a study of cytomegalovirus exposure and HLA in healthy donors. The study's findings and limits: Rare TCR sequences dominated, though some public TCRs recurred in many donors. The authors considered a cluster of highly shared sequence variants likely to be a sequencing artifact. An analysis that came later showed most CMV-associated TCR beta chains appearing HLA-restricted. Immune exposure data for these donors was limited to CMV serostatus.

The germline V gene encodes CDR1 LNHDA and CDR2 SQIVND (reference sequence). Between the trimmed V and J ends, which lost 7 bases and 0 bases, there was a span of 9 bases. The CDR3 contains 13 residues. PCR amplification relied on 60 Vbeta primers (plus 13 Jbeta primers). The data were produced by immunoSEQ multiplex PCR, yet TCRdb's version contains in-frame clones alone and is incomplete. The sample holds roughly 150,000 clones; approximately 73% are singletons and the top ten take roughly 5.2%. On this clone itself: The antigen is undetermined.

This receptor was identified in a woman aged 18 to 35 in good health and CMV-seropositive. The sample comprised PBMCs. The chain couples TRBV19 to TRBJ1-1; TRBD1 is a possible D gene (5 bases). CDR3 sequence reads: CASKRTMNTEAFF. CDR3 nucleotides: TGTGCCAGTAAACGGACAATGAACACTGAAGCTTTCTTT. The full variable domain, its missing parts supplied by reference TRBV19 and TRBJ1-1, is DGGITQSPKYLFRKEGQNVTLSCEQNLNHDAMYWYRQDPGQGLRLIYYSQIVNDFQKGDIAEGYSVSREKKESFPLTVTSAQKNPTAFYLCASKRTMNTEAFFGQGTRLTVV.